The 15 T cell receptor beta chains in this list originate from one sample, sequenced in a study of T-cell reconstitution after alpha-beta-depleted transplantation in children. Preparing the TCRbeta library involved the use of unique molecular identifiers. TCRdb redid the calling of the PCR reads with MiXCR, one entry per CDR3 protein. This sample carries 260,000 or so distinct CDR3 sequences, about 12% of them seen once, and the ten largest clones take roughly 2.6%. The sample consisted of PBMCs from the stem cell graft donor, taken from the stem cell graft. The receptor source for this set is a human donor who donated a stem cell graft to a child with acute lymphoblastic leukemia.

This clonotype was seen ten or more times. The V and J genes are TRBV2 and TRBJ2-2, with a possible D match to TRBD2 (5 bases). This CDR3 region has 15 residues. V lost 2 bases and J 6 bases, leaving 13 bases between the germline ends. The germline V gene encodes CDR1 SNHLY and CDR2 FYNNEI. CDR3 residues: CASSERSAGAGELFF. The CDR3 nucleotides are TGTGCCAGCAGTGAAAGGAGCGCCGGGGCCGGGGAGCTGTTTTTT.

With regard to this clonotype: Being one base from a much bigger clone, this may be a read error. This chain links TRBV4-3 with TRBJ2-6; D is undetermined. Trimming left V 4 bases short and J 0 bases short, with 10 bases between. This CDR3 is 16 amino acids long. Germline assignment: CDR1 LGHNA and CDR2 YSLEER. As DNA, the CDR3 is TGCGCCAGCAGCCCAGATCACAGCTCTGGGGCCAACGTCCTGACTTTC. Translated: CASSPDHSSGANVLTF.

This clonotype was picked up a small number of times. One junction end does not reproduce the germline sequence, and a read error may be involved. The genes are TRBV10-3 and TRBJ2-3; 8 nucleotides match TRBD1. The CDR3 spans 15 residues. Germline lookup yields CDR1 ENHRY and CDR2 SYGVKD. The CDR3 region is CAISDQDRATDTQYF. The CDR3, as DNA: TGTGCCATTAGTGATCAGGACAGGGCCACAGATACGCAGTATTTT.

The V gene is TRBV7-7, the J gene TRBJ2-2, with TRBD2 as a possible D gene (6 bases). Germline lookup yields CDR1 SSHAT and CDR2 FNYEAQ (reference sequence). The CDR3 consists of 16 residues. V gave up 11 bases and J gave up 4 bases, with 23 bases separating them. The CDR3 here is CALKGTGGTGTGELFF. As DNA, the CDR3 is TGTGCCCTGAAGGGGACTGGCGGGACGGGCACCGGGGAGCTGTTTTTT.

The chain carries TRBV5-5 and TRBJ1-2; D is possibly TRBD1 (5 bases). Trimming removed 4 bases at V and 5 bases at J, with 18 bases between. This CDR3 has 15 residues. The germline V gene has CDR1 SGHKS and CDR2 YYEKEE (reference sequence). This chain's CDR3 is CASSQAGDSSYGYTF. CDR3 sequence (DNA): TGTGCCAGCAGCCAGGCGGGGGATTCGTCGTATGGCTACACCTTC.

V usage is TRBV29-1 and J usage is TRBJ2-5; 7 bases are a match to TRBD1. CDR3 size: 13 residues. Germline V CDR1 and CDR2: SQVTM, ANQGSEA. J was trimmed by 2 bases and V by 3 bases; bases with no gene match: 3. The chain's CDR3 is CSVDRGQQETQYF. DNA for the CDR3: TGCAGCGTTGATCGGGGACAGCAAGAGACCCAGTACTTC.

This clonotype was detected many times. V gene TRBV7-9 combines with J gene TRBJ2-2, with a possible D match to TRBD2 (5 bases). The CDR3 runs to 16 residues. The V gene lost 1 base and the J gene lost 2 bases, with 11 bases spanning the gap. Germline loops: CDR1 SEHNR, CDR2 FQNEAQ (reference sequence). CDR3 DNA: TGTGCCAGCAGCTTAGGCTCGGGGATAAACACCGGGGAGCTGTTTTTT. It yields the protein CASSLGSGINTGELFF. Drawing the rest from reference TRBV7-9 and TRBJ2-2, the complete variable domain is DTGVSQNPRHKITKRGQNVTFRCDPISEHNRLYWYRQTLGQGPEFLTYFQNEAQLEKSRLLSDRFSAERPKGSFSTLEIQRTEQGDSAMYLCASSLGSGINTGELFFGEGSRLTVL.

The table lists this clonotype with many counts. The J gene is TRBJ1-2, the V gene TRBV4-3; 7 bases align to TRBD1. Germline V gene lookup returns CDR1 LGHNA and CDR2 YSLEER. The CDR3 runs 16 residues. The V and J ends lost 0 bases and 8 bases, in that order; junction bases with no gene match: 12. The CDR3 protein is CASSQESRTGVGGYTF. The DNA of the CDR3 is TGCGCCAGCAGCCAAGAATCCCGGACAGGAGTCGGCGGCTACACCTTC.

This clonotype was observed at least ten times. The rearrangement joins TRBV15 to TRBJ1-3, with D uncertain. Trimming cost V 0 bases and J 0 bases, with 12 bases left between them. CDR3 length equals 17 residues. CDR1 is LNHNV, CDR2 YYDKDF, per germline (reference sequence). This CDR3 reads CATSRDRVLYSGNTIYF. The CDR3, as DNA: TGTGCCACCAGCAGAGATCGGGTCCTCTACTCTGGAAACACCATATATTTT.

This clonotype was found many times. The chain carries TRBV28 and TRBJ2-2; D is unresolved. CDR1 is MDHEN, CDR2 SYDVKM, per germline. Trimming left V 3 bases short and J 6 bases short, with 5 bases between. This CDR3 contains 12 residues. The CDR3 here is CASSFIPGELFF. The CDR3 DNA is TGTGCCAGCAGTTTCATCCCCGGGGAGCTGTTTTTT.

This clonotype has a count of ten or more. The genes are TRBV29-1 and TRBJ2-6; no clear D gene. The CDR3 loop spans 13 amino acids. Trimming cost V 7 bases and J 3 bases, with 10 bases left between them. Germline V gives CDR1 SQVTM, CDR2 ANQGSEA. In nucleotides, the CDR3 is TGCAGCGCCGACCCGGGTGGGGCCAACGTCCTGACTTTC. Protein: CSADPGGANVLTF.

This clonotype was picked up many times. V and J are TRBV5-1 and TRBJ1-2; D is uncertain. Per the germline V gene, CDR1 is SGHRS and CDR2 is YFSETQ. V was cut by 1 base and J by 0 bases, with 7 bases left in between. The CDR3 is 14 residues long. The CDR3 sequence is CASSLRGANYGYTF. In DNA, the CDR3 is TGCGCCAGCAGCTTGAGAGGAGCTAACTATGGCTACACCTTC. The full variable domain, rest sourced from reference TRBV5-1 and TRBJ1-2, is KAGVTQTPRYLIKTRGQQVTLSCSPISGHRSVSWYQQTPGQGLQFLFEYFSETQRNKGNFPGRFSGRQFSNSRSEMNVSTLELGDSALYLCASSLRGANYGYTFGSGTRLTVV.

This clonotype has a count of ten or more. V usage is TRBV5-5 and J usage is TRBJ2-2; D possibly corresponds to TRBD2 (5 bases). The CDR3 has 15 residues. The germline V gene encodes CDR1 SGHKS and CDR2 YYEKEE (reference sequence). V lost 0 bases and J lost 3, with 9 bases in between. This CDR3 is CASSLERGYTGELFF. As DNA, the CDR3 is TGTGCCAGCAGCTTGGAACGGGGATACACCGGGGAGCTGTTTTTT.

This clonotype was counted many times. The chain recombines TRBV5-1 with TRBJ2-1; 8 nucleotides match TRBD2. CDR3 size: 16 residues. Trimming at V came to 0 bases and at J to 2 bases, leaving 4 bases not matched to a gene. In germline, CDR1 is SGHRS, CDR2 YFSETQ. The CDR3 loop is CASSLGSGGPYNEQFF. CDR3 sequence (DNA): TGCGCCAGCAGCTTGGGGTCGGGAGGGCCCTACAATGAGCAGTTCTTC.

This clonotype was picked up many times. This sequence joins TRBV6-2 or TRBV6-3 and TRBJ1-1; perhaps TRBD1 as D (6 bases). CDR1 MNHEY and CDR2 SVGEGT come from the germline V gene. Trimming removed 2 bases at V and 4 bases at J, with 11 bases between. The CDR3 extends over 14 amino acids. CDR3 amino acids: CASSYKGEGTEAFF. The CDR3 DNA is TGTGCCAGCAGTTACAAGGGGGAGGGCACTGAAGCTTTCTTT.